This T cell receptor beta chain was sequenced in a study of blood T cell repertoires in COVID-19. Study details: There were acute and convalescent COVID-19 samples, and they came from the United States, Italy and Spain. PBMCs, B-cell-depleted T cells, or T cells were the source of the cDNA or gDNA that made up the material.

Sequencing used immunoSEQ multiplex PCR; TCRdb keeps in-frame clones, though not all of them. The sample has about 310,000 clones; about nine tenths are singletons. From germline, CDR1 is SGHNT and CDR2 YENEEA. The ends were cut back, 5 bases at V and 7 bases at J, with 25 bases in the middle. CDR3 length equals 17 residues. Participants' reported clinical history set cohort assignment. The clonotype originates from a woman younger than 35 who had recovered from COVID-19. The sequenced sample consisted of PBMCs or T cells enriched from blood (not recorded which). J is TRBJ2-3 and V is TRBV11-3; D possibly corresponds to TRBD2 (6 bases). The CDR3 region is CASSLIRRDRNGNTQYF. The CDR3 DNA is TGTGCCAGCAGCCTCATCCGGAGGGACCGAAACGGGAATACGCAGTATTTT.